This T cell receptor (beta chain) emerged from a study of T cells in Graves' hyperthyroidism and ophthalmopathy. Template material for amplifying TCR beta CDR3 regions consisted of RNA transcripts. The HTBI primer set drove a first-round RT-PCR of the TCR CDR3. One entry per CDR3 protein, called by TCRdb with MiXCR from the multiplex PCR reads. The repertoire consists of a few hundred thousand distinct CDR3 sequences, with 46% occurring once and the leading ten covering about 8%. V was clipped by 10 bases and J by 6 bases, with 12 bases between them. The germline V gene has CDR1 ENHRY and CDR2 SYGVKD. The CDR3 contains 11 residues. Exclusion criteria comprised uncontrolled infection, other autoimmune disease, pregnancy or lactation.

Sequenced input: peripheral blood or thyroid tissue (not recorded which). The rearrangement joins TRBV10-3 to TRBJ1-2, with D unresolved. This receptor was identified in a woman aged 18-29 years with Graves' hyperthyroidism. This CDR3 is CATSVGHGYTF. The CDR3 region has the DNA TGTGCCACCTCAGTAGGTCATGGCTACACCTTC.